This entry lists 30 T cell receptor beta chains sequenced from one sample in a study of T cell responses to AZD1222 COVID-19 vaccine. Measured with immunoSEQ multiplex PCR; TCRdb has only the in-frame clones, and not every one. Found here are 150,000 to 200,000 clones, 85% to 95% of them singletons; the top ten hold approximately 4%. The material was peripheral blood, obtained on day 0 of AZD1222 vaccination. The receptors originated from an adult in good health.

This clone was found once. The V gene is TRBV7-6, the J gene TRBJ2-7, with D maybe TRBD1 (5 bases). Trimming removed 0 bases from V and 1 base from J, with 10 bases in between. The CDR3 is made up of 15 amino acids. Looked up from germline, CDR1 is SGHVS and CDR2 is FNYEAQ. This CDR3 is CASSLAPGFSYEQYF. DNA of the CDR3: TGTGCCAGCAGCTTAGCCCCAGGGTTTTCCTACGAGCAGTACTTC.

CDR3 residues: CASSQESSGTYNEQFF. The CDR3 DNA follows: TGTGCCAGCAGCCAAGAATCGAGCGGAACCTACAATGAGCAGTTCTTC. This chain uses TRBV3-1 (or the pseudogene TRBV3-2) with TRBJ2-1, with D maybe TRBD2 (5 bases). This CDR3 has 16 amino acids. V dropped 0 bases and J dropped 2 bases, with 11 bases sitting between them. In germline, CDR1 is LGHDT, CDR2 YNNKEL (reference sequence).

The V and J genes are TRBV20-1 and TRBJ1-2; no clear D. CDR1 is DFQATT and CDR2 is SNEGSKA in the germline V gene (reference sequence). This CDR3 spans 11 amino acids. The ends were cut back, 6 bases at V and 4 bases at J, with 9 bases in the middle. This chain's CDR3 is CSAPVFYGYTF. CDR3 sequence (DNA): TGCAGTGCCCCCGTCTTCTATGGCTACACCTTC.

The V and J genes are TRBV29-1 and TRBJ2-5; 10 nucleotides align to TRBD1. This CDR3 has 14 amino acids. Per the germline V gene, CDR1 is SQVTM and CDR2 is ANQGSEA. J was trimmed by 2 bases and V by 4 bases; bases with no gene match: 4. CDR3 nucleotide sequence: TGCAGCGTTGGCGACAGGGGGCTTCAAGAGACCCAGTACTTC. It codes for CSVGDRGLQETQYF. The full variable domain, in which reference TRBV29-1 and TRBJ2-5 provide the parts outside the CDR3, is SAVISQKPSRDICQRGTSLTIQCQVDSQVTMMFWYRQQPGQSLTLIATANQGSEATYESGFVIDKFPISRPNLTFSTLTVSNMSPEDSSIYLCSVGDRGLQETQYFGPGTRLLVL.

The chain employs TRBV6-2 or TRBV6-3 and TRBJ1-2; TRBD1 might be the D (5 bases). V was pared by 3 bases and J by 8 bases, with 16 bases between. Germline CDR1 is MNHEY and CDR2 is SVGEGT. The CDR3 contains 14 residues. The CDR3 loop is CASSYPGAGRGYTF. The CDR3 nucleotides read TGTGCCAGCAGTTATCCTGGGGCAGGGCGCGGCTACACCTTC.

The rearrangement uses TRBV7-9 and TRBJ2-5; D unresolved. CDR1 and CDR2 from the germline V gene are SEHNR and FQNEAQ (reference sequence). Trimming removed 3 bases from V and 2 bases from J, with 10 bases in between. The CDR3 sequence is 14 residues long. Here the CDR3 DNA reads TGTGCCAGCAGCTTTATAGAGGAACAAGAGACCCAGTACTTC. Amino acids: CASSFIEEQETQYF.

The V gene is TRBV7-9, the J gene TRBJ2-2; tentative D call: TRBD1 (5 bases). The germline V and J ends were trimmed by 6 bases and 6 bases, with 20 bases remaining between them. This CDR3 comprises 16 residues. Germline V gives CDR1 SEHNR, CDR2 FQNEAQ (reference sequence). The CDR3 nucleotides are TGTGCCAGCAGGTTGGGGCTCGCGGCTAGTTCCGGGGAGCTGTTTTTT. This gives the protein CASRLGLAASSGELFF.

The chain's CDR3 is CASSGGGTSYEQYF. DNA of the CDR3: TGTGCCAGCAGTGGCGGAGGGACATCCTACGAGCAGTACTTC. This chain links TRBV2 with TRBJ2-7, with D perhaps given as TRBD1 or TRBD2 (6 bases each). The germline CDR1 and CDR2 sequences are SNHLY and FYNNEI. V lost 4 bases, J lost 1 base, and 11 bases lay in between. The CDR3 covers 14 residues.

This chain uses TRBV5-1 with TRBJ2-7; weak D call: TRBD1 (5 bases). Germline values: CDR1 SGHRS, CDR2 YFSETQ. The length of the CDR3 is 14 residues. V was trimmed by 0 bases and J by 2 bases, leaving 9 bases between them. The CDR3 is CASSLGTITYEQYF. The CDR3 region has the DNA TGCGCCAGCAGCTTGGGGACAATAACCTACGAGCAGTACTTC. The whole variable domain, remainder taken from reference TRBV5-1 and TRBJ2-7, is KAGVTQTPRYLIKTRGQQVTLSCSPISGHRSVSWYQQTPGQGLQFLFEYFSETQRNKGNFPGRFSGRQFSNSRSEMNVSTLELGDSALYLCASSLGTITYEQYFGPGTRLTVT.

V and J are TRBV4-1 and TRBJ2-1; D not certain. Germline assignment: CDR1 MGHRA and CDR2 YSYEKL. V was trimmed by 0 bases and J by 6 bases, leaving 6 bases between them. The length of the CDR3 is 13 residues. The CDR3 DNA reads TGCGCCAGCAGCCAAGATAAAGCCAATGAGCAGTTCTTC. It yields the protein CASSQDKANEQFF.

The V and J genes are TRBV11-2 and TRBJ1-2; the D is unclear. The V end was cut by 2 bases, the J end by 0 bases, with 10 bases between. The CDR3 has 15 amino acids. Germline CDR1 and CDR2: SGHAT and FQNNGV. The CDR3 spells CASSLLLTPNYGYTF. CDR3 nucleotide sequence: TGTGCCAGCAGCTTATTGCTCACCCCTAACTATGGCTACACCTTC.

The J gene is TRBJ1-5, the V gene TRBV2, with D maybe TRBD1 (6 bases). V was pared by 6 bases and J by 5 bases, with 23 bases between. CDR3 length: 17 residues. CDR1 SNHLY and CDR2 FYNNEI come from the germline V gene. The CDR3 sequence: CASSVPVGGSVDQPQHF. CDR3 in DNA: TGTGCCAGCAGCGTCCCGGTAGGGGGGTCGGTGGATCAGCCCCAGCATTTT.

The gene calls are TRBV18 and TRBJ1-2, with a possible D match to TRBD1 (6 bases). This CDR3 is 14 amino acids long. V dropped 1 base and J dropped 2 bases, with 8 bases sitting between them. Germline V lookup: CDR1 KGHSH, CDR2 LQKENI. CDR3 sequence reads: CASSPRDINYGYTF. In DNA, the CDR3 is TGTGCCAGCTCACCACGGGACATAAACTATGGCTACACCTTC.

V is TRBV6-5 and J is TRBJ1-1; D is possibly TRBD1 (6 bases). CDR3 length: 15 residues. The V end was cut by 7 bases, the J end by 0 bases, with 15 bases between. Germline V CDR1 and CDR2: MNHEY, SVGAGI. For the CDR3, the DNA is TGTGCCAGCACCCGCGGACAGCCCATGAACACTGAAGCTTTCTTT. Amino acid sequence: CASTRGQPMNTEAFF.

This chain connects TRBV21-1 to TRBJ2-1; no DNA check was done on the table's D call, TRBD2. TRBV21-1 is a pseudogene locus. The CDR3 consists of 18 residues. The CDR3 region is CASSKVFGREFTYNEQFF. The CDR3 DNA reads as TGTGCCAGCAGCAAAGTATTCGGGAGGGAGTTCACCTACAATGAGCAGTTCTTC.

The V call is TRBV29-1, the J call TRBJ1-1; D is unclear. The germline V and J ends were trimmed by 4 bases and 1 base, with 7 bases remaining between them. The germline CDR1 and CDR2 sequences are SQVTM and ANQGSEA. The CDR3 covers 12 residues. CDR3 sequence (DNA): TGCAGCGTTGCTTTCAGGAACACTGAAGCTTTCTTT. This encodes CSVAFRNTEAFF.

V usage is TRBV28 and J usage is TRBJ1-5; weak D call: TRBD1 (5 bases). V gave up 8 bases and J gave up 4 bases, with 18 bases separating them. Germline V gene sequence: CDR1 MDHEN, CDR2 SYDVKM. The CDR3 length is 15 residues. The CDR3 DNA follows: TGTGCCAGCGAATCCGGGACCGAAAGAAATCAGCCCCAGCATTTT. Translation: CASESGTERNQPQHF.

The chain has TRBV25-1 and TRBJ2-2; TRBD2 matches 9 bases. The junction had 6 bases not matched to a gene; V was cut back by 1 base and J by 3 bases. Germline assignment: CDR1 MGHDK and CDR2 SYGVNS. This CDR3 spans 17 amino acids. The chain's CDR3 is CASSEFIIAGDTGELFF. The CDR3, as DNA: TGTGCCAGCAGTGAATTTATAATAGCGGGGGACACCGGGGAGCTGTTTTTT.

The chain combines TRBV9 with TRBJ1-1, with D tentatively TRBD1 (5 bases). V was shortened by 0 bases and J by 11 bases, with 17 bases between the two germline ends. CDR3 length: 14 residues. The germline gives CDR1 SGDLS, CDR2 YYNGEE. CDR3 sequence (DNA): TGTGCCAGCAGCGTAGGGGTAGGCCTCGAGGGGGCTTTCTTT. It is translated as CASSVGVGLEGAFF.

The J gene is TRBJ2-1, the V gene TRBV10-1, with TRBD2 identical over 8 bases. Germline values: CDR1 WNHNN, CDR2 SYGVQD (reference sequence). The CDR3 covers 13 residues. The V segment lost 8 bases and the J segment 0 bases; nucleotides outside the gene matches: 0. In DNA, the CDR3 is TGCGCCAGCGGGACTAGCTCCTACAATGAGCAGTTCTTC. The encoded protein is CASGTSSYNEQFF.

V is TRBV5-1 and J is TRBJ1-2; 11 bases are a match to TRBD1. The CDR3 runs 15 residues. Trimming cost V 6 bases and J 7 bases; bases outside gene matches: 11. CDR1 and CDR2 (germline): SGHRS, YFSETQ. The CDR3 region is CASIGQGAGFGGYTF. For the CDR3, the DNA is TGCGCCAGCATCGGACAGGGGGCAGGCTTCGGTGGCTACACCTTC.

V and J are TRBV27 and TRBJ2-4; D may be TRBD1 (5 bases). The CDR3 is made up of 19 amino acids. The germline CDR1 and CDR2 sequences are MNHEY and SMNVEV (reference sequence). Trimming removed 2 bases from V and 5 bases from J, with 25 bases in between. The CDR3 protein is CASSLRFPGFQGGQNIQYF. The CDR3 DNA reads TGTGCCAGCAGTTTAAGGTTCCCAGGCTTCCAGGGCGGACAAAACATTCAGTACTTC.

This chain connects TRBV7-8 to TRBJ2-2, with D possibly TRBD1 on 5 matching bases. V lost 5 bases and J lost 1, with 8 bases in between. The CDR3 is 14 amino acids. Germline values: CDR1 SGHVS, CDR2 FQNEAQ. CDR3 nucleotide sequence: TGTGCCAGCAGCGCGACAGAGAACACCGGGGAGCTGTTTTTT. It specifies CASSATENTGELFF.

CDR3 amino acids: CASSQHNEQFF. CDR3 coding DNA: TGTGCCAGCAGCCAACACAATGAGCAGTTCTTC. J is TRBJ2-1 and V is TRBV4-2, with D unclear. Trimming took 2 bases from V and 5 from J, leaving 1 base between them. The CDR3 sequence is 11 residues long. The germline CDR1 and CDR2 sequences are LGHNA and YNFKEQ.

This chain connects TRBV11-2 to TRBJ2-7; possibly TRBD2 for D (6 bases). Trimming took off 3 bases at V and 1 base at J, with 10 bases between the two ends. The CDR3 length is 14 residues. Germline CDR1 and CDR2: SGHAT and FQNNGV. CDR3 residues: CASSLGGRSYEQYF. Written as DNA, the CDR3 is TGTGCCAGCAGCTTGGGGGGTAGGTCCTACGAGCAGTACTTC.

The chain employs TRBV27 and TRBJ2-7; D gene ambiguous. Trimming stripped 4 bases from V and 3 bases from J, with 4 bases between. The germline CDR1 and CDR2 sequences are MNHEY and SMNVEV (reference sequence). The CDR3 length is 11 residues. CDR3 sequence reads: CASSYHYEQYF. The CDR3, as DNA: TGTGCCAGCAGTTACCACTACGAGCAGTACTTC.

The gene calls are TRBV2 and TRBJ2-2, with 10 bases that match TRBD1. Looked up from germline, CDR1 is SNHLY and CDR2 is FYNNEI. CDR3 size: 15 residues. J gave up 4 bases and V 6 bases, and 5 bases lay outside the gene matches. CDR3 region: CASSLRTGGTGELFF. CDR3 DNA sequence: TGTGCCAGCAGCCTACGGACAGGGGGCACCGGGGAGCTGTTTTTT.

The V gene is TRBV5-1, the J gene TRBJ1-3; 9 nucleotides match TRBD1. Germline loops: CDR1 SGHRS, CDR2 YFSETQ. The V segment lost 4 bases and the J segment 0 bases; nucleotides outside the gene matches: 5. This CDR3 is built from 16 residues. CDR3 protein: CASSTGQGFSGNTIYF. The CDR3 nucleotides are TGCGCCAGCAGCACGGGACAGGGCTTCTCTGGAAACACCATATATTTT.

The chain's CDR3 is CASRGRLAKNIQYF. The CDR3 bases are TGTGCCAGCAGGGGACGACTAGCCAAAAACATTCAGTACTTC. V usage is TRBV2 and J usage is TRBJ2-4, with D tentatively TRBD1 or TRBD2 (5 bases each). The germline V and J ends were trimmed by 6 bases and 0 bases, with 9 bases remaining between them. The CDR3 has 14 amino acids. Germline CDR1 is SNHLY and CDR2 is FYNNEI.

For this clone: A junction end diverges from the germline sequence, so it may reflect a read error. CDR3 in amino acids: CASSLAPGLYF. Written as DNA, the CDR3 is TGTGCCAGCAGCCTGGCGCCGGGACTTTACTTT. The V call is TRBV7-9, the J call TRBJ1-5; a weak D match, TRBD1 (5 bases). Germline CDR1 reads SEHNR; CDR2 reads FQNEAQ (reference sequence). This CDR3 comprises 11 residues.